The T cell receptor (beta chain) described here comes from a study of shared clonotypes between healthy human individuals (TCRdb year 2020). Some background on the complete study: The cohort included a few men and a couple of women between 18 and 49 years of age. Blood TCR repertoires of five healthy adults were deeply sequenced to estimate repertoire size and the extent of clonotype sharing between individuals. To increase sequencing depth and limit assay-specific biases, different laboratories used diverse techniques to prepare libraries and sequence TCR repertoires. Each donor's leukapheresis produced roughly between roughly 0.85 and 10 billion PBMCs. General conclusions and limits of the study: Because the study included only a small number of donors, the genetic and exposure-history diversity represented was limited. Sampling was limited to blood, and TCR repertoires in tissue likely differ from TCR repertoires in blood. Pairwise subsampling indicated that sequencing depth was expected to affect the degree of clonotype sharing among donors.

Healthy HIV-negative adults with no recently reported acute infections or vaccinations were included as donors. Every donor was a Caucasian adult living in Nashville, Tennessee, USA. In the unsorted samples, roughly 90 million PBMCs were counted, and genomic DNA was extracted using the QIAamp DNA Blood Mini kit. After blood collection by leukapheresis, PBMCs were isolated using Ficoll-Histopaque density gradient centrifugation and then cryopreserved in the vapor phase of liquid nitrogen. Using the deep immunoSEQ assay, multiplex PCR amplified TCR CDR3 regions from genomic DNA. Extracted genomic DNA from each cell subset was spread evenly across all wells of several immunoSEQ 96-well plates, with each plate serving as a replicate. For unsorted PBMC, about 0.3 ug genomic DNA, equal to 25,000 to 35,000 T cell genomes, was loaded into each replicate PCR. Unsorted PBMC genomic DNA was sequenced across ten immunoSEQ deep assay plates. The purified libraries were quantified using a Qubit 3.0 fluorometer, sized with a Bioanalyzer 2100, and then quantified again using the KAPA Library Quantification kit. Every immunoSEQ 96-well plate was sequenced on a separate single-read 150-cycle Illumina NextSeq 550 flow cell. Processing in the source paper ran as follows. Because the immunoSEQ output included only junctional sequences and no quality scores, the filtering could not be the same as the filtering used for full-length reads. Sequences were annotated with PyIR, a Python wrapper for IgBLAST v1.9, and V/J genes and CDR3 were assigned using IMGT germline references. Reads with weak V/J assignments (E-value above 1e-6), missing CDR3, stop codons, out-of-frame junctions, or ambiguous translated residues were removed. V3J clonotypes were defined by identical inferred V gene, J gene, and CDR3 amino acid sequence. Percentage overlap between repertoires was calculated by dividing the number of shared unique clonotypes by the size of the smaller repertoire. Richness of each repertoire was evaluated using RTK rarefaction, the Chao1 estimator, and Recon v2.1 estimates of unobserved clonotypes. The source is immuneACCESS, and TCRdb retained only in-frame sequences with V and J called. Part of the clones is not carried over; for the studies checked, unresolved V genes explain less than half of this, and the remainder is unexplained. The D gene and trimming were derived from the DNA, and the V and J assignments and clone size from that table. Present in this sample are around 530,000 clones, around 78% of which were seen just once. More than 10% of the sample is in the top ten clones.

A distance of 14 bases separates the germline ends of V and J, which lose 4 bases and 1 base respectively. The CDR3 sequence holds 15 residues, the cysteine and phenylalanine included. Only the CDR3 DNA is retained, 45 bases long and in frame from the first base. CDR1 and CDR2, looked up from the germline V gene (reference sequence), are SGHNT and YYREEE. Points on this clone: Its specific antigen is unknown. No qualities accompany the bases; no much larger clone lies one base away.

The material sequenced was PBMCs. The clonotype comes from a woman between 35 and 50 years old in good health. Some clones in this sample may be carry-over from other donors' samples. Rearrangement joined TRBV5-4 to TRBJ1-1; TRBD1 is a possible D gene, resting on 5 matching bases. The bases are TGTGCCAGCAGCCCGGCGGGACTTTCGAACACTGAAGCTTTCTTT. It specifies CASSPAGLSNTEAFF.